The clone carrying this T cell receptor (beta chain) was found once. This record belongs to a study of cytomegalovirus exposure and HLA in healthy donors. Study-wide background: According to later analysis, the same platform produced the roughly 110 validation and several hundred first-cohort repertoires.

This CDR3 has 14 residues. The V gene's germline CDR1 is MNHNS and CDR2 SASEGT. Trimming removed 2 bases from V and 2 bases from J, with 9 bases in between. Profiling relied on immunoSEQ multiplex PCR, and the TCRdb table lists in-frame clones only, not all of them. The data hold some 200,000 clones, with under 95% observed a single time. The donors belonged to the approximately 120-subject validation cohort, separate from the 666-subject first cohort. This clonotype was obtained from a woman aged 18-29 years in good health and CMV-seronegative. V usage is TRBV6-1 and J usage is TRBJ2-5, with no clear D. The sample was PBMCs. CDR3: CASSEQQIQETQYF. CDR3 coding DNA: TGTGCCAGCAGTGAACAACAGATTCAAGAGACCCAGTACTTC.